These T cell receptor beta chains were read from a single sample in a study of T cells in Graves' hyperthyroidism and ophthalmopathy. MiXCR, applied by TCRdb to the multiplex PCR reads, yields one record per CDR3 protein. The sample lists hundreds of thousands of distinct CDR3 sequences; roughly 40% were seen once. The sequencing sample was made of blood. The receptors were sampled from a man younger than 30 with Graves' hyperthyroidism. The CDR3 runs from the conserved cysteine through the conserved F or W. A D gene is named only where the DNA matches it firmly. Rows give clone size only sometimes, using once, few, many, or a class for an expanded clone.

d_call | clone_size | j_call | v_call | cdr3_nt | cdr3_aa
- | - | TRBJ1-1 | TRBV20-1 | TGCAGTGCTACCAAAGGTGAGGGGAACACTGAAGCTTTCTTT | CSATKGEGNTEAFF
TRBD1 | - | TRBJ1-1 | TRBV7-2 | TGTGCCAGCAGCCTGACGGGACAGGGGGCTTTCTTT | CASSLTGQGAFF
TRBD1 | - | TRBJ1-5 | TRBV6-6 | TGTGCCAGCAGCAATACAGGGGAGGCGTATCAGCCCCAGCATTTT | CASSNTGEAYQPQHF
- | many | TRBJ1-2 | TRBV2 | TGTGCCAGCAGTTCAAACACAGGGCTGGTGCGCTACACCTTC | CASSSNTGLVRYTF
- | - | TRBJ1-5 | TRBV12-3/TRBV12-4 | TGTGCCAGCAGTTTAGGGGCAAAACAGCCCAAGCATTTT | CASSLGAKQPKHF
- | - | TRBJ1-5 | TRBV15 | TGTGCCACCAGCAGAGGGTACCAGCCCCAGCATTTT | CATSRGYQPQHF
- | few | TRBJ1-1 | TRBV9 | TGTGCCAGCAGCGTAGGTTTTGCCACTGAAGCTTTCTTT | CASSVGFATEAFF
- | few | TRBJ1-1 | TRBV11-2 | TGTGCCAGCAGCCAACGTCGAAGGGGAGGTAACACTGAAGCTTTCTTT | CASSQRRRGGNTEAFF
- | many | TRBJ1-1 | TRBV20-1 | TGCAGTGCTAGAGGGGGACCGAACACTGAAGCTTTCTTT | CSARGGPNTEAFF
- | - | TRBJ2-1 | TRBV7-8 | TGTGCCAGCAGCGCGGGGACAGCCCGTTGGGATGAGCAGTTCTTC | CASSAGTARWDEQFF
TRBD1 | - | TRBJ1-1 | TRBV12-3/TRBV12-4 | TGTGCCAGCAGGACTGACAGGGAAGGCACTGAAGCTTTCTTT | CASRTDREGTEAFF
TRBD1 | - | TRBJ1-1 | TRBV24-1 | TGTGCCACCGCTACAGGGGCCGGGGGGGCTTTCTTT | CATATGAGGAFF
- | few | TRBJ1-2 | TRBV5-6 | TGTGCCAGCAGCTTGCCCCCCACCGGCTACACCTTC | CASSLPPTGYTF
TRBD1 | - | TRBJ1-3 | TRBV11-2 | TGTGCCAGCAGCACAAAGACAGGGTCCTCTGGAAACACCATATATTTT | CASSTKTGSSGNTIYF
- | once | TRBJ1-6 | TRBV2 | TGTGCCAGCAGGACAGAGGATAATTCACCCCCCCACTTT | CASRTEDNSPPHF
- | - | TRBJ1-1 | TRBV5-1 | TGCGCCAGCAGTGCTAGGGGCCGGACGAACACTGAAGCTTTCTTT | CASSARGRTNTEAFF
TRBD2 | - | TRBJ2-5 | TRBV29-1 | TGCAGCGTCCGAACTAGCGCCGGGGAGACCCAGTACTTC | CSVRTSAGETQYF
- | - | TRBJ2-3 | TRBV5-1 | TGCGCCAGCAGCCCAGCCTGGACCGATAAACGTAGCACAGATACGCAGTATTTT | CASSPAWTDKRSTDTQYF
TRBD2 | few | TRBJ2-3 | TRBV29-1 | TGCAGCGTTGAAGATCCGCTAGCGGGAGGGAATACAGATACGCAGTATTTT | CSVEDPLAGGNTDTQYF
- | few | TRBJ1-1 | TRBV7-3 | TGTGCCAGCAGCCAGACACAGGGAGTGAACACTGAAGCTTTCTTT | CASSQTQGVNTEAFF
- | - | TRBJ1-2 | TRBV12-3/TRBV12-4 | TGTGCCAGCGCCCCCCGCCCAGACGGAGGCTACACCTTC | CASAPRPDGGYTF
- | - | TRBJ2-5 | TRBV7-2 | TGTGCCAGCAGAGCTTATGGTGGAGCCCAAGAGACCCGGTACTTC | CASRAYGGAQETRYF